This T cell receptor (beta chain) was sequenced in a study of monozygotic twins with inflammatory bowel disease. CDR1 is SGHRS, CDR2 YFSETQ, per germline. The CDR3 runs 13 residues. About this clonotype itself: Its matching antigen is unknown.

Using the 5' RACE reads, TCRdb records one entry per CDR3 protein without DNA. The listing records approximately 400,000 distinct CDR3 sequences. Findings and limits, study-wide: Fewer clonotypes were shared with others by IBD patients than by healthy twins, especially with disease activity.

The TCR comes from a human donor with ulcerative colitis or Crohn's disease, or a healthy co-twin of an affected twin (not recorded which). Sequencing was done on a sample of blood. This chain uses TRBV5-1 with TRBJ2-7; TCRdb outputs TRBD1, but without DNA this stays unchecked. The CDR3 spells CASSAGHIHEQYF.